This T cell receptor (beta chain) was sequenced for a study of metastatic and nonmetastatic thyroid tumors. No treatment had been given to any patient before thyroid surgery. TCRdb reanalyzed the PCR reads with MiXCR. The top ten hold roughly 3.3% of the sample, which has under 30,000 clones, 14% to 15% seen once. This clone was seen repeatedly, ten times or more. Per germline, CDR1 SGDLS and CDR2 YYNGEE. V dropped 4 bases and J dropped 5 bases, with 12 bases sitting between them. The CDR3 runs to 13 residues. Sequencing was carried out using blood. The sequence was collected from a female donor with papillary thyroid cancer or a benign thyroid nodule (not recorded which). Some clones in this sample may be carry-over from other donors' samples. The V and J genes are TRBV9 and TRBJ2-5; no clear D gene. The CDR3: CASSYRSMETQYF. The CDR3 DNA follows: TGTGCCAGCAGCTACCGGAGCATGGAGACCCAGTACTTC.